This TCR beta chain was identified in a study of blood T cell repertoires in COVID-19. The study drew participants aged about 18 to 95 years from some 24 US areas. The CDR3 consists of 17 residues. The ends were cut back, 1 base at V and 10 bases at J, with 21 bases in the middle. The germline V gene has CDR1 SGHRS and CDR2 YFSETQ. Generated by immunoSEQ multiplex PCR, the TCRdb table keeps only in-frame clones and is missing some. The table shows about 220,000 clones, with 70% to 85% occurring only once. This chain joins TRBV5-1 and TRBJ1-6; a weak D match, TRBD1 (6 bases). The receptor was isolated from a man aged 40-49 years who had recovered from COVID-19. Sequenced: PBMCs or T cells enriched from blood (not recorded which). The CDR3 DNA sequence: TGCGCCAGCAGCTTGTCGTCGTTCGCGGACAGAGAGTCACCCCTCCACTTT. Translating it yields CASSLSSFADRESPLHF.